These 6 T cell receptor beta chains were sequenced from one sample in a study of T-cell reconstitution after alpha-beta-depleted transplantation in children. Unique molecular identifiers were built into the TCRbeta library. Each CDR3 protein gets one entry after TCRdb re-called the PCR reads with MiXCR. The profile covers almost 500,000 distinct CDR3 sequences, with roughly 10% appearing a single time and around 2% taken by the ten largest. The sequencing used PBMCs, collected before TCRalphabeta/CD19-depleted stem cell transplant. All receptors derive from a child younger than 10 with inherited bone marrow failure, due to receive a stem cell transplant.

This clonotype was detected ten times or more. This chain connects TRBV27 to TRBJ2-7; 7 bases map to TRBD1. The CDR3 runs 14 residues. V shed 5 bases, J shed 0 bases, and the junction held 4 bases outside the gene matches. Germline assignment: CDR1 MNHEY and CDR2 SMNVEV (reference sequence). CDR3 coding DNA: TGTGCCAGCAGTCCACAGGGGACCTCCTACGAGCAGTACTTC. Protein sequence: CASSPQGTSYEQYF.

There are many counts of this clonotype. The CDR3 protein is CASRLFWKGAYYTEAFF. As DNA, the CDR3 is TGTGCCAGCAGGCTGTTCTGGAAGGGTGCCTACTACACTGAAGCTTTCTTT. The V and J genes are TRBV27 and TRBJ1-1; the D is unclear. In germline, CDR1 is MNHEY, CDR2 SMNVEV (reference sequence). The CDR3 is made up of 17 amino acids. Trimming shortened V by 6 bases and J by 3 bases, and 23 bases separated the two germline ends.

V usage is TRBV29-1 and J usage is TRBJ1-2; D gene unclear. The length of the CDR3 is 12 residues. CDR1 SQVTM and CDR2 ANQGSEA come from the germline V gene. V was cut by 6 bases and J by 5 bases, with 13 bases left in between. CDR3: CSVPKGGYGYTF. DNA for the CDR3: TGCAGCGTCCCGAAGGGAGGGTATGGCTACACCTTC.

In this sample, this clonotype turned up many times. V is TRBV4-1 and J is TRBJ1-1; 7 nucleotides line up with TRBD1. Trimming at V came to 6 bases and at J to 6 bases, leaving 4 bases not matched to a gene. CDR3 size: 12 residues. Looked up from germline, CDR1 is MGHRA and CDR2 is YSYEKL. The CDR3 DNA reads TGCGCCAGCAGGACAGGGACCGCTGAAGCTTTCTTT. Translation gives CASRTGTAEAFF.

This clonotype was recorded many times. The chain employs TRBV28 and TRBJ2-1, with a tentative D call TRBD2 (5 bases). CDR1 is MDHEN and CDR2 is SYDVKM in the germline V gene. This CDR3 region has 15 residues. The V and J ends lost 3 bases and 4 bases respectively, with 13 bases between them. The CDR3 DNA is TGTGCCAGCAGTTTTGAGAGGGAGTGGTACAATGAGCAGTTCTTC. Amino acids: CASSFEREWYNEQFF.

This clonotype appeared many times. The genes are TRBV6-2 or TRBV6-3 and TRBJ2-3, with unresolved D. Germline values: CDR1 MNHEY, CDR2 SVGEGT. V lost 2 bases and J lost 4, with 16 bases in between. The length of the CDR3 is 16 residues. CDR3 nucleotides: TGTGCCAGCAGTTACGTTCGTGGAGAGCACCCAGATACGCAGTATTTT. It translates to CASSYVRGEHPDTQYF.